The entry below gives a single T cell receptor (beta chain) sequence along with its context. This entry comes from a study of CD8 T cells in Susac syndrome. The study used treatment-naive patients who had stable or active relapsing-remitting disease as multiple sclerosis controls. The CDR3 has 13 amino acids. The trim removed 4 bases at V and 4 bases at J, leaving 5 bases unmatched. Germline V gene lookup returns CDR1 GTSNPN and CDR2 SVGIG (reference sequence). A quantity of about 0.5 to 1 ug RNA underwent reverse transcription using random hexamers. The method of amplification for TCR beta CDR3 was immunoSEQ multiplex PCR, covering 54 Vbeta and 13 Jbeta. TCRdb analysed the immunoSEQ multiplex PCR reads with MiXCR anew, one entry per CDR3 protein. The repertoire consists of approximately 210,000 distinct CDR3 sequences, with 95% occurring once and the leading ten covering roughly 0.09%.

The chain couples TRBV30 to TRBJ2-7, with 9 bases identical to TRBD1. The sample taken for sequencing was CD4+ T cells from PBMCs. The source is a human donor with multiple sclerosis. The CDR3 DNA reads as TGTGCCTGGACGACAGGGGGAATATACGAGCAGTACTTC. This encodes CAWTTGGIYEQYF.